This TCR beta chain was captured in a study of regulatory T cells in long-lasting Graves disease. Whole-study results and caveats: Less diverse TCR repertoires were seen in persistent Graves' patients than in newly diagnosed ones.

The TCR beta library used iRepertoire HTBI primers with Arm-PCR amplification of CDR3. Via MiXCR, TCRdb re-called the multiplex PCR reads, giving one row per CDR3 protein. The sample contains a few hundred thousand distinct CDR3 sequences, roughly 20% of which appear only once. The CDR3 sequence is 13 residues long. Trimming removed 4 bases from V and 4 bases from J; junction bases left unmatched: 2. Germline V gene sequence: CDR1 DFQATT, CDR2 SNEGSKA (reference sequence). Time point: newly diagnosed GD, antithyroid drugs for less than 3 months. With RNA extracted from PBMCs as input, the TCR library was made. Ten or more counts support this clonotype. As yet, its antigen is unknown. The sample was also linked to a second study, of T cells in Graves' hyperthyroidism and ophthalmopathy.

This chain uses TRBV20-1 with TRBJ2-5; 11 bases are a match to TRBD2. Sequencing used peripheral blood mononuclear cells (PBMCs), obtained at new diagnosis, from a patient treated with antithyroid drugs. This receptor was obtained from a woman younger than 45 with Graves disease. CDR3 loop: CSAIGLAGETQYF. In DNA form, the CDR3 reads TGCAGTGCTATTGGACTAGCGGGAGAGACCCAGTACTTC.